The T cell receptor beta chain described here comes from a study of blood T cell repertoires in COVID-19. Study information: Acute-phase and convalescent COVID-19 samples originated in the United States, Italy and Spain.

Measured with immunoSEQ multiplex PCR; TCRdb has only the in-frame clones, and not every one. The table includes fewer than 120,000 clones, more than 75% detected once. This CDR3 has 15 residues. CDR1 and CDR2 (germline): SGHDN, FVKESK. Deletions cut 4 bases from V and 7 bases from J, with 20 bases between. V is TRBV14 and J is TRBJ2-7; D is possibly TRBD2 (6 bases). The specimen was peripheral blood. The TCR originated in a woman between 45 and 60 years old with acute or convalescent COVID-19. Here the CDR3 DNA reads TGTGCCAGCAGCCGGAACTTAGGACTACGTGGGGAGCAGTACTTC. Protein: CASSRNLGLRGEQYF.